The 26 T cell receptor beta chains below were found in one sample sequenced in a study of blood T cell repertoires in COVID-19. Method: immunoSEQ multiplex PCR; TCRdb's copy keeps in-frame clones and lacks some. The table has 400,000 to 550,000 clones, 85% to 90% seen once; the top ten hold 4% to 5.5%. Sequencing was done on a sample of peripheral blood. These receptors all stem from a woman between 25 and 40 years old with acute or convalescent COVID-19.

This clone was seen a few times. This chain joins TRBV6-1 and TRBJ1-4; 7 bases map to TRBD1. The length of the CDR3 is 12 residues. V was pared by 3 bases and J by 8 bases, with 0 bases of the junction left unmatched. Germline V CDR1 and CDR2: MNHNS, SASEGT. The CDR3 sequence: CASSDRGEKLFF. CDR3 DNA: TGTGCCAGCAGTGACAGGGGGGAAAAACTGTTTTTT.

V gene TRBV29-1 combines with J gene TRBJ1-1, with unresolved D. The ends were cut back, 2 bases at V and 1 base at J, with 8 bases in the middle. CDR3 size: 13 residues. From germline, CDR1 is SQVTM and CDR2 ANQGSEA. For the CDR3, the DNA is TGCAGCGTTGAACCCCAAGCGAACACTGAAGCTTTCTTT. It specifies CSVEPQANTEAFF.

The chain links TRBV30 to TRBJ2-6; 8 positions match TRBD1. This CDR3 region has 17 residues. In germline, CDR1 is GTSNPN, CDR2 SVGIG (reference sequence). V shed 8 bases, J shed 0 bases, and the junction held 12 bases outside the gene matches. CDR3 in amino acids: CARDRDRTISGANVLTF. In DNA, the CDR3 is TGTGCCCGAGACCGGGACAGGACCATCTCTGGGGCCAACGTCCTGACTTTC.

V usage is TRBV19 and J usage is TRBJ2-7, with D possibly matching TRBD1 (6 bases). CDR3 length: 14 residues. Trimming left V 5 bases short and J 7 bases short, with 18 bases between. Germline loops: CDR1 LNHDA, CDR2 SQIVND (reference sequence). The chain's CDR3 is CASSPTGPYGEQYF. The CDR3 DNA sequence: TGTGCCAGTAGTCCCACAGGGCCCTATGGAGAGCAGTACTTC.

The rearrangement joins TRBV5-1 to TRBJ1-2; D perhaps matches TRBD1 (6 bases). The CDR3 is 15 residues long. The V gene lost 4 bases and the J gene lost 4 bases, with 17 bases spanning the gap. In germline, CDR1 is SGHRS, CDR2 YFSETQ. CDR3 loop: CASSPELDSSYGYTF. CDR3 nucleotide sequence: TGCGCCAGCAGCCCAGAATTGGACAGCAGCTATGGCTACACCTTC.

This clone was observed once. V usage is TRBV4-2 and J usage is TRBJ2-1; TRBD2 agrees at 8 bases. V lost 0 bases, J lost 8 bases, and 12 bases stayed unmatched. Germline V gives CDR1 LGHNA, CDR2 YNFKEQ. The CDR3 sequence is 17 residues long. The CDR3 loop is CASSQELTGGMGYEQFF. The CDR3 region has the DNA TGTGCCAGCAGCCAAGAACTCACGGGGGGGATGGGTTATGAGCAGTTCTTC.

J is TRBJ1-2 and V is TRBV20-1, with TRBD1 matching over 7 bases. CDR1 is DFQATT, CDR2 SNEGSKA, per germline (reference sequence). The length of the CDR3 is 11 residues. With 6 bases clipped from V and 5 bases from J, the junction kept 3 bases outside the gene matches. The CDR3 DNA sequence: TGCAGTGCGACAGGGCCTTATGGCTACACCTTC. Protein product: CSATGPYGYTF.

This clone was detected once. The chain recombines TRBV14 with TRBJ1-6; TRBD1 agrees at 11 bases. Germline V gene sequence: CDR1 SGHDN, CDR2 FVKESK. The CDR3 is 15 residues long. Unmatched junction bases numbered 7, after V lost 5 bases and J lost 10 bases. In DNA, the CDR3 is TGTGCCAGCAGCAGGGACAGGGGGACAAACTCACCCCTCCACTTT. Its translation: CASSRDRGTNSPLHF.

The chain employs TRBV29-1 and TRBJ2-7; weak D call: TRBD2 (6 bases). Trimming stripped 3 bases from V and 6 bases from J, with 18 bases between. The CDR3 loop spans 14 amino acids. Per the germline V gene, CDR1 is SQVTM and CDR2 is ANQGSEA. The CDR3 loop is CSVEVRGLGGEQYF. CDR3 sequence (DNA): TGCAGCGTTGAGGTCCGGGGCTTGGGGGGCGAGCAGTACTTC.

The chain has TRBV5-6 and TRBJ2-7; D may be TRBD2 (6 bases). Trimming removed 0 bases at V and 4 bases at J, with 17 bases between. Germline loops: CDR1 SGHDT, CDR2 YYEEEE. The CDR3 extends over 16 amino acids. This CDR3 reads CASSLVGAGLGYEQYF. CDR3 DNA: TGTGCCAGCAGCTTGGTAGGTGCGGGGCTGGGGTACGAGCAGTACTTC.

The genes are TRBV4-1 and TRBJ1-4; TRBD1 might be the D (6 bases). Trimming left V 1 base short and J 8 bases short, with 17 bases between. The CDR3 runs to 16 residues. From germline, CDR1 is MGHRA and CDR2 YSYEKL. CDR3 in amino acids: CASSQVQRGPEEKLFF. CDR3 coding DNA: TGCGCCAGCAGCCAAGTGCAGCGGGGGCCTGAGGAAAAACTGTTTTTT.

A single count supports this clone. The chain combines TRBV9 with TRBJ1-1; unclear D gene. Trimming took 0 bases from V and 0 from J, leaving 9 bases between them. Germline-derived CDR1 and CDR2 are SGDLS and YYNGEE. CDR3 size: 15 residues. The CDR3 region is CASSVGALMNTEAFF. The CDR3 nucleotides are TGTGCCAGCAGCGTAGGGGCGCTTATGAACACTGAAGCTTTCTTT.

The chain has TRBV6-5 and TRBJ1-2, with 8 nucleotides matching TRBD1. Trimming at V came to 10 bases and at J to 8 bases, leaving 15 bases not matched to a gene. Germline assignment: CDR1 MNHEY and CDR2 SVGAGI. The CDR3 spans 14 residues. The CDR3: CATGGQGQSRGYTF. For the CDR3, the DNA is TGTGCCACAGGAGGACAGGGCCAAAGTCGCGGCTACACCTTC.

V and J are TRBV28 and TRBJ2-3; TRBD2 is a possible D gene (6 bases). CDR3 size: 15 residues. CDR1 and CDR2 (germline): MDHEN, SYDVKM. V lost 8 bases and J 0 bases, leaving 15 bases between the germline ends. The CDR3 loop reads CASSSGGVSTDTQYF. DNA for the CDR3: TGTGCCAGCTCCTCGGGCGGGGTCAGCACAGATACGCAGTATTTT.

This chain uses TRBV12-3 or TRBV12-4 with TRBJ2-5; 7 bases are a match to TRBD1. This CDR3 comprises 13 residues. Trimming at V came to 5 bases and at J to 4 bases, leaving 4 bases not matched to a gene. CDR3 loop: CASSTNRGETQYF. CDR3 coding DNA: TGTGCCAGCAGTACAAACAGGGGAGAGACCCAGTACTTC.

V usage is TRBV6-2 or TRBV6-3 and J usage is TRBJ1-6; a weak D match, TRBD1 (5 bases). Trimming pared 5 bases from V and 10 bases from J, leaving 21 bases between. Germline V gives CDR1 MNHEY, CDR2 SVGEGT. This CDR3 contains 16 residues. CDR3 in amino acids: CASSLSSLQARSPLHF. CDR3 DNA: TGTGCCAGCAGTCTGTCTTCGTTACAGGCGAGATCACCCCTCCACTTT.

The chain carries TRBV11-3 and TRBJ2-1; TRBD1 agrees at 7 bases. The junction had 7 bases not matched to a gene; V was cut back by 5 bases and J by 0 bases. Germline values: CDR1 SGHNT, CDR2 YENEEA. This CDR3 has 16 amino acids. The CDR3 nucleotides are TGTGCCAGCAGCCCCGAGGGGGCAAGCTCCTACAATGAGCAGTTCTTC. Translating gives CASSPEGASSYNEQFF.

The rearrangement links TRBV4-1 to TRBJ2-5; 9 bases are a match to TRBD1. The V gene's germline CDR1 is MGHRA and CDR2 YSYEKL. The length of the CDR3 is 15 residues. Trimming at V came to 6 bases and at J to 4 bases, leaving 9 bases not matched to a gene. CDR3 nucleotides: TGCGCCAGCAGACCCTCCGGGACAGGGTCAGAGACCCAGTACTTC. Its protein product is CASRPSGTGSETQYF.

The chain is built from TRBV5-1 and TRBJ2-5; 12 bases align to TRBD2. CDR1 and CDR2 (germline): SGHRS, YFSETQ. The length of the CDR3 is 17 residues. The ends lost 4 bases at V and 1 base at J; junction bases unmatched: 8. The CDR3 region has the DNA TGCGCCAGCAGCCCGGGGTTACTAGCGGGGGGCCAAGAGACCCAGTACTTC. It is translated as CASSPGLLAGGQETQYF.

V and J are TRBV2 and TRBJ1-5, with 8 bases matching TRBD1. Germline V CDR1 and CDR2: SNHLY, FYNNEI. V gave up 2 bases and J gave up 4 bases; unmatched junction bases: 7. The CDR3 contains 16 residues. CDR3 sequence (DNA): TGTGCCAGCAGTGAAACCCAGGGGGCGAGGAATCAGCCCCAGCATTTT. Amino acid sequence: CASSETQGARNQPQHF.

The V and J genes are TRBV7-8 and TRBJ2-7; 7 nucleotides match TRBD2. Trimming cost V 5 bases and J 6 bases; bases outside gene matches: 7. The CDR3 has 13 residues. Germline CDR1 is SGHVS and CDR2 is FQNEAQ. This chain's CDR3 is CASSVRTRIEQYF. The CDR3, as DNA: TGTGCCAGCAGCGTCCGGACTAGGATCGAGCAGTACTTC.

V gene TRBV5-6 combines with J gene TRBJ2-1; 7 bases line up with TRBD2. Trimming at V came to 4 bases and at J to 3 bases, leaving 10 bases not matched to a gene. The CDR3 loop spans 16 amino acids. The germline gives CDR1 SGHDT, CDR2 YYEEEE. The CDR3 loop is CASSLPGEGNYNEQFF. The CDR3 DNA is TGTGCCAGCAGCCTACCGGGGGAGGGAAACTACAATGAGCAGTTCTTC. The full variable domain, completed using reference TRBV5-6 and TRBJ2-1, is DAGVTQSPTHLIKTRGQQVTLRCSPKSGHDTVSWYQQALGQGPQFIFQYYEEEERQRGNFPDRFSGHQFPNYSSELNVNALLLGDSALYLCASSLPGEGNYNEQFFGPGTRLTVL.

The rearrangement links TRBV5-1 to TRBJ1-4; TRBD1 matches 9 bases. Germline-derived CDR1 and CDR2 are SGHRS and YFSETQ. V dropped 4 bases and J dropped 0; count of bases not matched to a gene: 4. The CDR3 spans 16 residues. The CDR3 here is CASSLRTGATNEKLFF. CDR3 nucleotides: TGCGCCAGCAGCCTAAGGACAGGGGCAACTAATGAAAAACTGTTTTTT.

V is TRBV19 and J is TRBJ1-1; a weak D match, TRBD1 (6 bases). V was cut by 4 bases and J by 4 bases, with 19 bases left in between. The CDR3 length is 16 residues. Germline V CDR1 and CDR2: LNHDA, SQIVND (reference sequence). DNA of the CDR3: TGTGCCAGTAGTAAAACGACAGGTAGGACGTTCACTGAAGCTTTCTTT. This codes for CASSKTTGRTFTEAFF.

Only one count was recorded for this clone. V gene TRBV12-3 or TRBV12-4 combines with J gene TRBJ1-2; D is unresolved. Trimming pared 5 bases from V and 5 bases from J, leaving 9 bases between. The CDR3 is made up of 12 amino acids. CDR3 coding DNA: TGTGCCAGCAGTGGGGAGAAGTATGGCTACACCTTC. It is translated as CASSGEKYGYTF.

This chain joins TRBV3-1 (or the pseudogene TRBV3-2) and TRBJ2-5; the match to TRBD2 covers 7 bases. The germline gives CDR1 LGHDT, CDR2 YNNKEL (reference sequence). This CDR3 spans 15 amino acids. The V gene end was trimmed by 2 bases and the J gene end by 0 bases; junction bases not matched to a gene: 3. In nucleotides, the CDR3 is TGTGCCAGCAGCCAACTGGGGGGGTACCAAGAGACCCAGTACTTC. Amino acids: CASSQLGGYQETQYF.